The 27 T cell receptor beta chains given below trace back to one sample, sequenced in a study of shared clonotypes between healthy human individuals. TCRdb's table, derived via immunoSEQ multiplex PCR, lists solely in-frame clones and lacks some. The top ten clones hold 0.95% to 1.5% of a sample with some 1,900,000 clones, just under 95% of them seen once. Cells designated naive CD8 were CD45RO-negative and were positively selected for CCR7, with terminally differentiated effector memory CD45RA+ cells excluded. The sequencing sample was made of naive CD8+ T cells sorted from blood. These receptors were taken from a man between 18 and 29 years old in good health.

The chain has TRBV10-3 and TRBJ2-2; 7 bases fit TRBD1. J gave up 0 bases and V 11 bases, and 9 bases lay outside the gene matches. The CDR3 has 15 amino acids. Per the germline V gene, CDR1 is ENHRY and CDR2 is SYGVKD. CDR3 sequence: CARDSSPPNTGELFF. DNA of the CDR3: TGTGCCCGGGACAGCTCGCCTCCGAACACCGGGGAGCTGTTTTTT.

The chain has TRBV7-8 and TRBJ2-3, with a possible D match to TRBD1 (5 bases). This CDR3 region has 14 residues. Between the trimmed V and J ends, which lost 4 bases and 5 bases, there was a span of 13 bases. Germline V lookup: CDR1 SGHVS, CDR2 FQNEAQ. CDR3 amino acids: CASSSQGERDTQYF. CDR3 in DNA: TGTGCCAGCAGCTCCCAGGGCGAGCGAGATACGCAGTATTTT.

This sequence joins TRBV4-1 and TRBJ1-1, with D perhaps TRBD1 (6 bases). Deletions cut 1 base from V and 7 bases from J, with 7 bases between. The length of the CDR3 is 12 residues. The germline V gene encodes CDR1 MGHRA and CDR2 YSYEKL. The CDR3 sequence is CASSQGQVEAFF. CDR3 in DNA: TGCGCCAGCAGCCAAGGACAGGTTGAAGCTTTCTTT.

Remarks on this clone: In the same sample, other DNA sequences code for this CDR3. The chain recombines TRBV5-1 with TRBJ1-2; D remains unclear. V shed 0 bases and J shed 5 bases, with 11 bases lying between them. Germline-derived CDR1 and CDR2 are SGHRS and YFSETQ. The CDR3 has 14 residues. The CDR3 here is CASSLGVGRYGYTF. The CDR3 bases are TGCGCCAGCAGCTTGGGAGTAGGCCGGTATGGCTACACCTTC.

This chain connects TRBV5-4 to TRBJ2-7; D may be TRBD2 (5 bases). The CDR3 runs 15 residues. Germline V gene lookup returns CDR1 SGHNT and CDR2 YYREEE (reference sequence). Trimming shortened V by 3 bases and J by 2 bases, and 15 bases separated the two germline ends. Here the CDR3 DNA reads TGTGCCAGCAGCTCTATGGACTCAACGGCCTACGAGCAGTACTTC. It translates to CASSSMDSTAYEQYF.

V is TRBV18 and J is TRBJ2-7, with 7 bases matching TRBD1. Trimming at V came to 6 bases and at J to 5 bases, leaving 4 bases not matched to a gene. CDR3 length equals 12 residues. CDR1 and CDR2 (germline): KGHSH, LQKENI. CDR3 nucleotides: TGTGCCAGCTCCAGGGACAGCCACGAGCAGTACTTC. Protein sequence: CASSRDSHEQYF. Full variable domain (outside the CDR3, taken from reference TRBV18 and TRBJ2-7): NAGVMQNPRHLVRRRGQEARLRCSPMKGHSHVYWYRQLPEEGLKFMVYLQKENIIDESGMPKERFSAEFPKEGPSILRIQQVVRGDSAAYFCASSRDSHEQYFGPGTRLTVT.

The chain is built from TRBV27 and TRBJ2-7, with TRBD1 as a possible D gene (6 bases). The CDR3 is made up of 16 amino acids. V lost 5 bases and J lost 0, with 17 bases in between. Per germline, CDR1 MNHEY and CDR2 SMNVEV (reference sequence). The CDR3, as DNA: TGTGCCAGCAGTCCTATCCCCGCAGGGGCCTCCTACGAGCAGTACTTC. It is translated as CASSPIPAGASYEQYF.

V gene TRBV5-1 combines with J gene TRBJ2-3; tentative D call: TRBD1 (7 bases). The germline CDR1 and CDR2 sequences are SGHRS and YFSETQ. This CDR3 comprises 15 residues. V gave up 4 bases and J gave up 1 base, with 13 bases separating them. CDR3 bases: TGCGCCAGCAGCCCTGGAGGGGGCGGCACAGATACGCAGTATTTT. Translating it yields CASSPGGGGTDTQYF.

This clone was seen only a few times. The chain employs TRBV4-1 and TRBJ1-6; D is perhaps TRBD1 (5 bases). Germline V gene sequence: CDR1 MGHRA, CDR2 YSYEKL. V lost 1 base and J 7 bases, leaving 11 bases between the germline ends. The CDR3 runs to 15 residues. The CDR3 is CASSQVGGRNSPLHF. CDR3 in DNA: TGCGCCAGCAGCCAAGTGGGGGGTCGAAATTCACCCCTCCACTTT.

The V and J genes are TRBV21-1 and TRBJ1-1. TRBV21-1 is described as a pseudogene. This CDR3 spans 17 amino acids. DNA for the CDR3: TGTGCCAGCAGCAACGGAGATAGCGGCCAGGGTAGCACTGAAGCTTTCTTT. As protein: CASSNGDSGQGSTEAFF.

Points on this clone: The same CDR3 can be traced to other DNA sequences in this sample. This chain joins TRBV9 and TRBJ2-7; D assignment may be TRBD1 or TRBD2 (5 bases each). This CDR3 contains 14 residues. Trimming shortened V by 0 bases and J by 3 bases, and 10 bases separated the two germline ends. CDR1 is SGDLS, CDR2 YYNGEE, per germline. CDR3 sequence: CASSVEGTDYEQYF. The CDR3 bases are TGTGCCAGCAGCGTAGAGGGGACCGACTACGAGCAGTACTTC. Based on the CDR3 plus reference TRBV9 and TRBJ2-7, the full variable domain is DSGVTQTPKHLITATGQRVTLRCSPRSGDLSVYWYQQSLDQGLQFLIQYYNGEERAKGNILERFSAQQFPDLHSELNLSSLELGDSALYFCASSVEGTDYEQYFGPGTRLTVT.

The gene calls are TRBV5-1 and TRBJ2-5; possibly TRBD1 for D (6 bases). V was clipped by 10 bases and J by 0 bases, with 16 bases between them. Looked up from germline, CDR1 is SGHRS and CDR2 is YFSETQ. The CDR3 loop spans 14 amino acids. CDR3 region: CASSQGLNQETQYF. The CDR3 DNA follows: TGCGCCTCTAGTCAGGGGCTCAACCAAGAGACCCAGTACTTC.

The chain is built from TRBV27 and TRBJ2-7, with D possibly matching TRBD2 (6 bases). Trimming cost V 6 bases and J 1 base, with 16 bases left between them. There are 15 residues in the CDR3. The germline gives CDR1 MNHEY, CDR2 SMNVEV (reference sequence). The CDR3 DNA reads as TGTGCCAGCAGCCTGGGGGTAGCGGCATCCTACGAGCAGTACTTC. Its translation is CASSLGVAASYEQYF.

This chain connects TRBV10-3 to TRBJ1-4; 10 positions agree with TRBD1. The CDR3 has 16 residues. Per germline, CDR1 ENHRY and CDR2 SYGVKD. V trimming: 10 bases; J trimming: 4 bases; junction bases outside the gene matches: 12. CDR3 sequence: CATQGTGATLNEKLFF. The CDR3 DNA reads TGTGCCACCCAAGGGACAGGGGCAACACTTAATGAAAAACTGTTTTTT.

The gene calls are TRBV7-2 and TRBJ2-7; D not certain. V was shortened by 6 bases and J by 6 bases, with 12 bases between the two germline ends. Germline CDR1 and CDR2: SGHTA and FQGNSA. This CDR3 spans 12 amino acids. The CDR3 DNA follows: TGTGCCAGCAGTGCCGCGCCTAGCGAGCAGTACTTC. It codes for CASSAAPSEQYF.

The gene calls are TRBV6-6 and TRBJ2-3; D perhaps matches TRBD1 (5 bases). Germline CDR1 is MNHNY and CDR2 is SVGAGI (reference sequence). V was pared by 6 bases and J by 6 bases, with 10 bases between. The CDR3 extends over 12 amino acids. The CDR3 DNA follows: TGTGCCAGCAGCCCCGCAGGGGATACGCAGTATTTT. It translates to CASSPAGDTQYF.

The genes are TRBV6-1 and TRBJ1-5, with 12 bases aligning to TRBD1. The trim removed 2 bases at V and 0 bases at J, leaving 5 bases unmatched. CDR1 MNHNS and CDR2 SASEGT come from the germline V gene. There are 18 residues in the CDR3. The CDR3 DNA sequence: TGTGCCAGCAGTGAACTCGGGACAGGGGGCATTAGCAATCAGCCCCAGCATTTT. Translation: CASSELGTGGISNQPQHF.

The CDR3 here is CASSLEGFWGTEGTGELFF. CDR3 in DNA: TGTGCCAGCAGCTTAGAAGGATTTTGGGGTACCGAGGGAACCGGGGAGCTGTTTTTT. This chain joins TRBV11-3 and TRBJ2-2; a weak D match, TRBD2 (5 bases). CDR3 length: 19 amino acids. Germline CDR1 and CDR2: SGHNT and YENEEA. V dropped 0 bases and J dropped 5 bases, with 22 bases sitting between them. The whole variable domain, filled in from reference TRBV11-3 and TRBJ2-2, reads EAGVVQSPRYKIIEKKQPVAFWCNPISGHNTLYWYLQNLGQGPELLIRYENEEAVDDSQLPKDRFSAERLKGVDSTLKIQPAELGDSAVYLCASSLEGFWGTEGTGELFFGEGSRLTVL.

A word on this clone: The sample contains more than one DNA sequence encoding this CDR3. The chain combines TRBV2 with TRBJ1-5; no reliable D call. Germline lookup yields CDR1 SNHLY and CDR2 FYNNEI. This CDR3 comprises 13 residues. V lost 0 bases and J 7 bases, leaving 7 bases between the germline ends. CDR3 bases: TGTGCCAGCAGTGAAGCCCTTTACCAGCCCCAGCATTTT. It specifies CASSEALYQPQHF.

As concerns this clone: This sample includes further DNA sequences coding for the same CDR3. The chain recombines TRBV4-1 with TRBJ2-7, with D unresolved. V lost 1 base to trimming and J lost 2 bases, with 6 bases between them. This CDR3 comprises 13 residues. Germline assignment: CDR1 MGHRA and CDR2 YSYEKL. The CDR3 DNA sequence: TGCGCCAGCAGCCAAGCCTCGGCCTACGAGCAGTACTTC. Protein sequence: CASSQASAYEQYF.

The chain uses TRBV29-1 and TRBJ2-7; 7 bases are shared with TRBD2. Germline values: CDR1 SQVTM, CDR2 ANQGSEA. The CDR3 extends over 13 amino acids. V was pared by 4 bases and J by 0 bases, with 3 bases of the junction left unmatched. CDR3 sequence reads: CSVGRDYSYEQYF. The CDR3 DNA sequence: TGCAGCGTTGGACGGGACTACTCCTACGAGCAGTACTTC.

With respect to this clone: In the same sample, other DNA sequences code for this CDR3. The genes are TRBV5-1 and TRBJ2-3; D is unresolved. The CDR3 sequence is 12 residues long. Germline loops: CDR1 SGHRS, CDR2 YFSETQ. The ends were cut back, 3 bases at V and 3 bases at J, with 5 bases in the middle. For the CDR3, the DNA is TGCGCCAGCAGCTCGTATACAGATACGCAGTATTTT. Amino acids: CASSSYTDTQYF.

In the case of this clone: Other DNA variants within this sample encode the same CDR3. The chain employs TRBV6-5 and TRBJ2-7; 11 bases match TRBD1. The CDR3 extends over 13 amino acids. Germline values: CDR1 MNHEY, CDR2 SVGAGI. V lost 6 bases to trimming and J lost 5 bases; unmatched junction nucleotides: 3. The CDR3 coding sequence is TGTGCCAGCAGAGGACAGGGGGCCCACGAGCAGTACTTC. As protein: CASRGQGAHEQYF.

Notes on this clone: Other DNA variants within this sample encode the same CDR3. The chain recombines TRBV9 with TRBJ1-1; the D gene is possibly TRBD1 (5 bases). From germline, CDR1 is SGDLS and CDR2 YYNGEE. CDR3 length: 12 amino acids. Deletions cut 3 bases from V and 4 bases from J, with 7 bases between. CDR3 sequence reads: CASSAGGTEAFF. CDR3 DNA: TGTGCCAGCAGCGCGGGGGGCACTGAAGCTTTCTTT.

This clone has a handful of counts. The CDR3 protein is CASSPQGDQPQHF. The CDR3 DNA follows: TGTGCCAGCAGTCCCCAGGGAGATCAGCCCCAGCATTTT. J is TRBJ1-5 and V is TRBV6-5, with a tentative D call TRBD1 (5 bases). Deletions cut 5 bases from V and 5 bases from J, with 10 bases between. This CDR3 region has 13 residues. Germline V CDR1 and CDR2: MNHEY, SVGAGI.

With respect to this clone: Other DNA sequences in this sample translate to the same CDR3. This rearrangement joins TRBV19 to TRBJ2-7; possible D gene TRBD2, 6 bases. Germline lookup yields CDR1 LNHDA and CDR2 SQIVND (reference sequence). The CDR3 has 13 residues. Deletions cut 3 bases from V and 2 bases from J, with 8 bases between. For the CDR3, the DNA is TGTGCCAGTAGTATGGGACTTCCCTACGAGCAGTACTTC. It translates to CASSMGLPYEQYF. The full variable domain, with the rest looked up from reference TRBV19 and TRBJ2-7, is DGGITQSPKYLFRKEGQNVTLSCEQNLNHDAMYWYRQDPGQGLRLIYYSQIVNDFQKGDIAEGYSVSREKKESFPLTVTSAQKNPTAFYLCASSMGLPYEQYFGPGTRLTVT.

This rearrangement joins TRBV7-9 to TRBJ1-2, with D possibly TRBD1 on 6 matching bases. Trimming shortened V by 4 bases and J by 5 bases, and 8 bases separated the two germline ends. The CDR3 has 12 amino acids. The V gene's germline CDR1 is SEHNR and CDR2 FQNEAQ (reference sequence). The CDR3 sequence: CASSSQGYGYTF. The DNA for the CDR3 is TGTGCCAGCAGCTCACAGGGATATGGCTACACCTTC.